This T cell receptor beta chain was identified in a study of CD4 T cells in relation to SARS-CoV-2 and coronaviruses (dated by TCRdb to the early 2020s). In terms of the full investigation: In the ViraFEST assay, PBMCs were cultured with antigen for less than 12 days, after which TCR beta CDR3s were sequenced to identify clonal expansions specific to the antigen. The Adaptive Biotechnologies TCR-sequencing kit was used for samples from three pre-COVID donors and for the naive versus memory experiments, whereas the other data were Illumina-based. Memory CD4+ T cell crossreactivity between SARS-CoV-2 and common cold coronavirus spike proteins was assessed at the TCR clonotype level in the study. A different TCR-beta assay, based on Illumina, was used to sequence expansion assays from other donors in the study. Using patient-derived lymphoblastoid cell lines, the shared crossreactive spike epitopes were mapped to their HLA restriction. An HIV-1 Nef peptide pool or a culture without peptide was used as the negative reference condition.

CD4+ T cells from unexposed donors were collected before the COVID-19 pandemic (2011-2018). After more than 9 days of culture, CD4+ T cells were isolated with the EasySep CD4+ T cell isolation kit. Unexposed donor CD4+ T cells were tested for reactivity to SARS-CoV-2 S and N and four common cold coronavirus spike pools, as cell number allowed. Approximately 2.1 million PBMCs per well were cultured in IMDM with approximately 5% human AB serum and about 10 IU/ml IL-2. Half of the culture medium was replaced with fresh IL-2-containing medium on days 3 and 7. In general, triplicate replicate wells were used for every peptide culture condition. Leukapheresis product for the unexposed donors was bought commercially. Ficoll-Paque PLUS gradient centrifugation was used to isolate PBMCs from leukapheresis product or whole blood. PBMCs were either used fresh in the expansion assay or cryopreserved at -140 degrees C. The QIAamp Micro DNA Kit was used to extract genomic DNA from the CD4+ T cells.

To prepare the library, the immunoSEQ multiplex PCR assay was applied. Turning to the authors' computational methods: During preprocessing, nonproductive sequences were removed, as were CDR3s that did not start with C, did not end with F or W, or were shorter than 7 amino acids. Antigen-specific clonotypes were called with the MANAFEST web app, based on expansion relative to reference and other culture wells. A clone was considered positive if the clone showed significant expansion compared with the reference culture in 2 of 3 replicate wells at an FDR below 0.05. Positive clones also required significant expansion versus all other tandem wells and an odds ratio above 5. After three terminal residues were trimmed from each end, CDR3 homology was quantified as pairwise Levenshtein distance using the stringdist R package. TCRdb carries this immuneACCESS record with in-frame sequences only. Its versions omit some clonotypes, under half of them owing to an unresolved V gene in the studies checked, with the rest unexplained. The DNA was the basis for D and trimming; V, J and clone size are from that table. The sample yields 15,000 to 20,000 clones; roughly 80% were counted once. The ten largest clones represent approximately 19% of the sample.

Overall results and qualifications from the work: The study was limited by small numbers of patients and tested TCRs. Significantly weaker SARS-CoV-2-driven expansion was shown by crossreactive clones than by monoreactive clones, consistent with antigenic imprinting. Because no donor provided both pre-pandemic and post-infection samples, tracing the source of pre-existing responses was limited. Crossreactivity analysis centred on spike protein, so crossreactivity against other viral proteins was not assessed. In roughly 70% of donors, memory CD4+ clonotypes turned up that crossrecognized SARS-CoV-2 and at least one common cold coronavirus spike.

In regard to this clone: What this receptor recognizes is not known. Nothing much larger sits one base from this clone, and base qualities are not available.

The TCR sequence derives from a human donor in good health. Input material: CD4+ T cells from PBMCs, cultured in vitro.

CDR3 sequence: CASSLSSQLQFTDTQYF. Read as DNA, the sequence is TGTGCCAGCAGTTTATCATCCCAGCTCCAATTCACAGATACGCAGTATTTT. The sequence links TRBV28 to TRBJ2-3, with no reliable assignment of the D segment. Reading from cysteine to phenylalanine, the CDR3 counts 17 amino acids. The entry retains the CDR3 DNA only, 51 bases that are in frame from base 1. The germline V gene encodes CDR1 MDHEN and CDR2 SYDVKM. V lost 1 base and J lost 2 bases; the stretch between them is 16 bases long. With the portions outside the CDR3 filled from the reference TRBV28 and TRBJ2-3 genes, the complete variable region becomes DVKVTQSSRYLVKRTGEKVFLECVQDMDHENMFWYRQDPGLGLRLIYFSYDVKMKEKGDIPEGYSVSREKKERFSLILESASTNQTSMYLCASSLSSQLQFTDTQYFGPGTRLTVL.